These 19 T cell receptor beta chains share one sample of origin, sequenced in a study of T-cell memory formation after mild COVID-19. TCRdb reprocessed the 5' RACE reads via MiXCR and lists one record per CDR3 protein. The data show hundreds of thousands of distinct CDR3 sequences, roughly 15% seen once. The sample comprised PBMCs or a T cell subset sorted from them (not recorded which). These receptors originate from a man aged 18-30 years who had mild COVID-19 (a few samples of this study predate the infection). Cell type and time point are not known.

This clonotype was detected ten times or more. This chain joins TRBV5-1 and TRBJ2-1; TRBD1 or TRBD2 may be the D gene (6 bases each). CDR1 is SGHRS, CDR2 YFSETQ, per germline. The CDR3 totals 14 residues. Trimming left V 1 base short and J 8 bases short, with 13 bases between. The CDR3 protein is CASSLRGGPYEQFF. CDR3 DNA: TGCGCCAGCAGCTTGCGTGGGGGGCCCTATGAGCAGTTCTTC. The full variable domain, in which reference TRBV5-1 and TRBJ2-1 provide the parts outside the CDR3, is KAGVTQTPRYLIKTRGQQVTLSCSPISGHRSVSWYQQTPGQGLQFLFEYFSETQRNKGNFPGRFSGRQFSNSRSEMNVSTLELGDSALYLCASSLRGGPYEQFFGPGTRLTVL.

The V gene is TRBV12-3 or TRBV12-4, the J gene TRBJ2-1; no reliable D call. The CDR3 is made up of 14 amino acids. Trimming shortened V by 0 bases and J by 8 bases, and 11 bases separated the two germline ends. CDR3 coding DNA: TGTGCCAGCAGTTTAGCGGTTCTGACGGATGAGCAGTTCTTC. It specifies CASSLAVLTDEQFF.

At least ten counts were recorded for this clonotype. The rearrangement uses TRBV6-2 or TRBV6-3 and TRBJ1-1; 9 positions match TRBD1. The germline V gene has CDR1 MNHEY and CDR2 SVGEGT. With 0 bases clipped from V and 1 base from J, the junction kept 9 bases outside the gene matches. CDR3 length: 18 residues. This CDR3 reads CASSYSNTGTGKNTEAFF. The CDR3 DNA follows: TGTGCCAGCAGTTACTCGAATACGGGGACAGGGAAGAACACTGAAGCTTTCTTT.

This clonotype was seen ten or more times. The rearrangement uses TRBV4-2 and TRBJ2-5, with D possibly TRBD1 on 5 matching bases. The CDR3 spans 15 residues. The germline V gene encodes CDR1 LGHNA and CDR2 YNFKEQ. With 4 bases removed from V and 2 bases from J, the gap between germline ends came to 14 bases. CDR3 residues: CASSPYGRDQETQYF. The CDR3 DNA follows: TGTGCCAGCAGCCCTTACGGCAGGGATCAAGAGACCCAGTACTTC.

The gene calls are TRBV5-4 and TRBJ2-7; 8 bases are shared with TRBD2. Germline V lookup: CDR1 SGHNT, CDR2 YYREEE (reference sequence). The CDR3 totals 13 residues. Trimming at V came to 3 bases and at J to 5 bases, leaving 4 bases not matched to a gene. DNA for the CDR3: TGTGCCAGCAGCTCGAAGACTAGCGACGAGCAGTACGTC. Its translation: CASSSKTSDEQYV.

This clonotype was recorded a few times. The CDR3, as DNA: TGTGCCAGCAGTTACGAGTCAAATTCACCCCTCCACTTT. Translated, it gives CASSYESNSPLHF. The chain has TRBV6-2 or TRBV6-3 and TRBJ1-6; the D is unclear. The V gene lost 2 bases and the J gene lost 7 bases, with 6 bases spanning the gap. CDR1 is MNHEY, CDR2 SVGEGT, per germline. This CDR3 contains 13 residues.

The table lists this clonotype with a few counts. The chain has TRBV29-1 and TRBJ2-1, with D possibly matching TRBD2 (6 bases). The CDR3 spans 15 residues. V lost 6 bases, J lost 3 bases, and 18 bases lay in between. Germline values: CDR1 SQVTM, CDR2 ANQGSEA. The CDR3 loop is CSVQMEGDSYNEQFF. CDR3 nucleotide sequence: TGCAGCGTGCAAATGGAGGGTGATAGCTACAATGAGCAGTTCTTC.

V is TRBV7-2 and J is TRBJ2-7; possible D gene TRBD2, 6 bases. The CDR3 runs to 14 residues. Per the germline V gene, CDR1 is SGHTA and CDR2 is FQGNSA. Trimming cost V 2 bases and J 6 bases, with 14 bases left between them. CDR3 loop: CASSLSGGNPEQYF. CDR3 DNA: TGTGCCAGCAGCTTATCCGGCGGGAACCCCGAGCAGTACTTC.

This clonotype was seen more than once but under ten times. V is TRBV7-2 and J is TRBJ2-2; 8 bases map to TRBD2. The V gene's germline CDR1 is SGHTA and CDR2 FQGNSA. The CDR3 length is 15 residues. The ends lost 1 base at V and 3 bases at J; junction bases unmatched: 1. CDR3 nucleotide sequence: TGTGCCAGCAGCTTAGACGGGGGGGACACCGGGGAGCTGTTTTTT. This gives the protein CASSLDGGDTGELFF.

This clonotype has only a few counts. The CDR3: CASSPTEGETQYF. The CDR3 nucleotides read TGTGCCAGCTCACCGACAGAGGGGGAGACCCAGTACTTC. The gene calls are TRBV18 and TRBJ2-5, with D perhaps being TRBD1 or TRBD2 (5 bases each). The CDR3 sequence is 13 residues long. Trimming removed 3 bases at V and 5 bases at J, with 10 bases between. Germline V gene data show CDR1 as KGHSH and CDR2 as LQKENI.

This sequence joins TRBV5-4 and TRBJ1-1, with a possible D match to TRBD1 (6 bases). Looked up from germline, CDR1 is SGHNT and CDR2 is YYREEE (reference sequence). This CDR3 has 15 amino acids. V was trimmed by 4 bases and J by 3 bases, leaving 16 bases between them. The CDR3 protein is CASSDWTAKHTEAFF. The CDR3 coding sequence is TGTGCCAGCAGCGATTGGACAGCTAAGCACACTGAAGCTTTCTTT.

V is TRBV11-3 and J is TRBJ2-1; D gene uncertain. The CDR3 length is 13 residues. Germline V gene data show CDR1 as SGHNT and CDR2 as YENEEA. Trimming took 5 bases from V and 2 from J, leaving 7 bases between them. The DNA of the CDR3 is TGTGCCAGCAGCCATCCCGCCTACAATGAGCAGTTCTTC. Translation: CASSHPAYNEQFF.

This clonotype was observed a few times. The chain uses TRBV4-2 and TRBJ1-5; tentative D call: TRBD1 (5 bases). Germline CDR1 reads LGHNA; CDR2 reads YNFKEQ. V was trimmed by 0 bases and J by 7 bases, leaving 10 bases between them. The CDR3 consists of 14 residues. The CDR3 loop is CASSQDPGGQPQHF. CDR3 in DNA: TGTGCCAGCAGCCAAGATCCGGGGGGACAGCCCCAGCATTTT.

This clonotype turned up a few times. The chain links TRBV27 to TRBJ2-2, with D perhaps matching TRBD2 (6 bases). V was pared by 6 bases and J by 6 bases, with 8 bases between. This CDR3 spans 12 amino acids. The V gene's germline CDR1 is MNHEY and CDR2 SMNVEV (reference sequence). In nucleotides, the CDR3 is TGTGCCAGCAGCACGGGGGCCGGGGAGCTGTTTTTT. Translation: CASSTGAGELFF.

This clonotype was counted ten times or more. This chain joins TRBV30 and TRBJ2-5, with 7 nucleotides matching TRBD2. The CDR3 runs to 12 residues. The germline V gene encodes CDR1 GTSNPN and CDR2 SVGIG (reference sequence). Trimming removed 8 bases from V and 4 bases from J; junction bases left unmatched: 7. Written as DNA, the CDR3 is TGTGCCGGACGACTAGCAGCAGAGACCCAGTACTTC. The encoded protein is CAGRLAAETQYF.

This clonotype was seen only a few times. The gene calls are TRBV6-5 and TRBJ1-1; no firm D call. The ends were cut back, 5 bases at V and 5 bases at J, with 21 bases in the middle. The CDR3 runs to 16 residues. The V gene's germline CDR1 is MNHEY and CDR2 SVGAGI. The CDR3 DNA is TGTGCCAGCAGTCACCCGATAGGGCTTGCGGTGACTGAAGCTTTCTTT. This encodes CASSHPIGLAVTEAFF.

This clonotype was counted between two and nine times. The genes are TRBV12-5 and TRBJ2-7, with D perhaps matching TRBD1 (6 bases). Germline V CDR1 and CDR2: LGHNT, FRNRAP. This CDR3 is built from 13 residues. V lost 3 bases, J lost 0 bases, and 6 bases lay in between. CDR3 sequence: CASGLGGSYEQYF. In DNA, the CDR3 is TGTGCTAGTGGTTTAGGGGGCTCCTACGAGCAGTACTTC. Full variable domain (outside the CDR3, taken from reference TRBV12-5 and TRBJ2-7): DARVTQTPRHKVTEMGQEVTMRCQPILGHNTVFWYRQTMMQGLELLAYFRNRAPLDDSGMPKDRFSAEMPDATLATLKIQPSEPRDSAVYFCASGLGGSYEQYFGPGTRLTVT.

The table lists this clonotype with many counts. V and J are TRBV11-2 and TRBJ2-7; TRBD1 might be the D (5 bases). V was trimmed by 2 bases and J by 6 bases, leaving 14 bases between them. CDR1 is SGHAT and CDR2 is FQNNGV in the germline V gene. The length of the CDR3 is 14 residues. The CDR3 DNA is TGTGCCAGCAGCTTAATGCAGGGTCTATCCGAGCAGTACGTC. Protein: CASSLMQGLSEQYV.

This clonotype was seen more than once but under ten times. The gene calls are TRBV6-5 and TRBJ2-5; 8 bases match TRBD2. The CDR3 sequence is 15 residues long. Trimming removed 2 bases from V and 2 bases from J; junction bases left unmatched: 4. Per germline, CDR1 MNHEY and CDR2 SVGAGI. CDR3 amino acids: CASSYGSGVQETQYF. The CDR3, as DNA: TGTGCCAGCAGTTACGGTAGCGGGGTGCAAGAGACCCAGTACTTC.